The 9 T cell receptor beta chains listed next were all sequenced from one sample in a study of shared clonotypes between healthy human individuals. Libraries were prepared by immunoSEQ multiplex PCR; TCRdb keeps only in-frame clonotypes and omits some of them. In the table there are about 490,000 clones, about three quarters of which are singletons. The specimen sequenced was PBMCs. All receptors come from a woman in her 40s in good health. Some clones in this sample may be carry-over from other donors' samples.

The CDR3 bases are TGTGCCATCAGAGAAAACCGGGACAGAAACTATGGCTACACCTTC. The encoded protein is CAIRENRDRNYGYTF. V gene TRBV10-3 combines with J gene TRBJ1-2, with 7 bases lining up with TRBD1. The CDR3 covers 15 residues. Losses at the gene ends were 6 bases for V and 2 bases for J; bases not matched to a gene: 9. The germline V gene has CDR1 ENHRY and CDR2 SYGVKD.

V and J are TRBV7-2 and TRBJ1-2; 7 bases align to TRBD1. J was trimmed by 4 bases and V by 6 bases; bases with no gene match: 5. In germline, CDR1 is SGHTA, CDR2 FQGNSA. The CDR3 covers 13 residues. For the CDR3, the DNA is TGTGCCAGCAGTCTGGACAGGAGCTATGGCTACACCTTC. Translation: CASSLDRSYGYTF.

The chain combines TRBV28 with TRBJ1-1, with a possible D match to TRBD1 (6 bases). This CDR3 contains 13 residues. Germline V gene data show CDR1 as MDHEN and CDR2 as SYDVKM. V shed 3 bases and J shed 3 bases, with 8 bases lying between them. The CDR3 DNA sequence: TGTGCCAGCAGTTTGGCAGGGGACACTGAAGCTTTCTTT. Amino acid sequence: CASSLAGDTEAFF.

The chain joins TRBV15 to TRBJ2-7, with 10 bases matching TRBD2. With V trimmed by 3 bases and J by 6 bases, 5 bases remained unmatched. The CDR3 sequence is 14 residues long. Germline loops: CDR1 LNHNV, CDR2 YYDKDF (reference sequence). This CDR3 is CATSSGLADCEQYF. CDR3 nucleotides: TGTGCCACCAGCAGCGGACTAGCGGACTGCGAGCAGTACTTC.

The chain joins TRBV29-1 to TRBJ2-3; D remains ambiguous. The germline CDR1 and CDR2 sequences are SQVTM and ANQGSEA. CDR3 length: 11 residues. Trimming shortened V by 6 bases and J by 3 bases, and 7 bases separated the two germline ends. The CDR3 sequence: CSVKITDTQYF. The DNA for the CDR3 is TGCAGCGTCAAAATTACAGATACGCAGTATTTT.

The genes are TRBV19 and TRBJ1-5; D is uncertain. The CDR3 covers 15 residues. The ends were cut back, 3 bases at V and 6 bases at J, with 15 bases in the middle. From germline, CDR1 is LNHDA and CDR2 SQIVND (reference sequence). The CDR3: CASSMREVGIQPQHF. In DNA form, the CDR3 reads TGTGCCAGTAGTATGCGTGAGGTAGGGATTCAGCCCCAGCATTTT.

In DNA, the CDR3 is TGTGCCAGCAGTGCCTACAGGGGCGTTGAAAAACTGTTTTTT. Its translation: CASSAYRGVEKLFF. V is TRBV27 and J is TRBJ1-4; TRBD1 agrees at 7 bases. The CDR3 has 14 residues. The V gene end was trimmed by 5 bases and the J gene end by 7 bases; junction bases not matched to a gene: 7. Looked up from germline, CDR1 is MNHEY and CDR2 is SMNVEV (reference sequence).

The J gene is TRBJ2-2, the V gene TRBV5-4, with 7 bases identical to TRBD2. The length of the CDR3 is 17 residues. V trimming: 0 bases; J trimming: 7 bases; junction bases outside the gene matches: 12. CDR1 and CDR2 from the germline V gene are SGHNT and YYREEE (reference sequence). In DNA form, the CDR3 reads TGTGCCAGCAGCTTGGGGGGAGGGCGGCTTTTCAACGGGGAGCTGTTTTTT. It encodes CASSLGGGRLFNGELFF.

The gene calls are TRBV7-2 and TRBJ2-3, with D perhaps being TRBD1 or TRBD2 (5 bases each). This CDR3 spans 17 amino acids. CDR1 is SGHTA, CDR2 FQGNSA, per germline. V lost 0 bases to trimming and J lost 1 base, with 14 bases between them. CDR3 coding DNA: TGTGCCAGCAGCTTAGCTTCGGGGAGAGGGGGCACAGATACGCAGTATTTT. It encodes CASSLASGRGGTDTQYF.